This T cell receptor beta chain was recovered during a study of regulatory T cells in long-lasting Graves disease. Study outcomes and limitations: A greater number of public clonotypes (under 3,000) was shared by persistent patients than by new patients (about 990).

Described time point: newly diagnosed GD, antithyroid drugs for less than 3 months. The TCR library was made from RNA that had been extracted from PBMCs in TRIzol. CDR1 and CDR2 (germline): SGHTS, YDEGEE. Trimming at V came to 2 bases and at J to 3 bases, leaving 8 bases not matched to a gene. The CDR3 sequence is 16 residues long. This clonotype was counted at least ten times. Antigen unknown. For TCR beta, libraries came from iRepertoire HTBI primers and Arm-PCR of CDR3 regions. In TCRdb, the multiplex PCR reads were re-called with MiXCR into one record per CDR3 protein. The sample carries 500,000 or so distinct CDR3 sequences, 11% to 15% recorded once. This same sample was also taken into another study, of T cells in Graves' hyperthyroidism and ophthalmopathy.

This receptor was identified in a woman in her forties or fifties with Graves disease. V and J are TRBV5-8 and TRBJ1-5, with TRBD1 matching over 7 bases. The specimen was peripheral blood mononuclear cells (PBMCs), collected at new diagnosis, from a patient treated with antithyroid drugs. The CDR3 DNA is TGTGCCAGCAGCTTAGGGGACAGCTCCTTCAATCAGCCCCAGCATTTT. Encoded protein: CASSLGDSSFNQPQHF.